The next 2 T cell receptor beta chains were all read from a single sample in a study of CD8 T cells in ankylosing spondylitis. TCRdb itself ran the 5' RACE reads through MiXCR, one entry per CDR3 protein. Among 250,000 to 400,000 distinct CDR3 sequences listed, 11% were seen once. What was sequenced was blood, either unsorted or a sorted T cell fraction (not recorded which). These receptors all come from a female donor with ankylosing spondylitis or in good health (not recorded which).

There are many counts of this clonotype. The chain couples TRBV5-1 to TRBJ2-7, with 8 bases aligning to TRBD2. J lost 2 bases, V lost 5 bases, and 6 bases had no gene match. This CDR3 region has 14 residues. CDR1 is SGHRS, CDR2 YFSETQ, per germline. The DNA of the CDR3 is TGCGCCAGCAGGGGACTAGGGCCAACCTACGAGCAGTACTTC. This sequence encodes CASRGLGPTYEQYF.

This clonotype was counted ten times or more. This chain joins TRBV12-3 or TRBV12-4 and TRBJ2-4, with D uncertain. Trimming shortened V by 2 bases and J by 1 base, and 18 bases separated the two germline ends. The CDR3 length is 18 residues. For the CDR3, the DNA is TGTGCCAGCAGTTTAAGTCTTAGGTTATTGGCGGCCAAAAACATTCAGTACTTC. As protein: CASSLSLRLLAAKNIQYF.